The 5 T cell receptor beta chains in this list originate from one sample, sequenced in a study of OX40 agonist ivuxolimab in advanced cancers. Data came from immunoSEQ multiplex PCR; TCRdb stores just in-frame clones and leaves some out. In the table there are about 27,000 clones, approximately 79% of which are singletons. Here the sequenced sample was CD4+ or CD8+ T cells sorted from blood, taken in a trial of the OX40 agonist ivuxolimab. These TCRs come from an adult with an advanced solid tumor such as melanoma, head and neck, liver or kidney cancer.

The chain couples TRBV11-3 to TRBJ2-1; D uncertain. Germline lookup yields CDR1 SGHNT and CDR2 YENEEA. The CDR3 length is 12 residues. The ends were cut back, 2 bases at V and 9 bases at J, with 8 bases in the middle. The CDR3: CASSLRRGEQFF. For the CDR3, the DNA is TGTGCCAGCAGCTTACGACGCGGTGAGCAGTTCTTC. The full variable domain, its missing parts supplied by reference TRBV11-3 and TRBJ2-1, is EAGVVQSPRYKIIEKKQPVAFWCNPISGHNTLYWYLQNLGQGPELLIRYENEEAVDDSQLPKDRFSAERLKGVDSTLKIQPAELGDSAVYLCASSLRRGEQFFGPGTRLTVL.

The rearrangement links TRBV6-5 to TRBJ2-7; D could derive from TRBD1 or TRBD2 (5 bases each). The germline V and J ends were trimmed by 0 bases and 2 bases, with 8 bases remaining between them. The CDR3 runs to 14 residues. CDR1 is MNHEY and CDR2 is SVGAGI in the germline V gene. CDR3 sequence: CASSYSGDTYEQYF. Here the CDR3 DNA reads TGTGCCAGCAGTTACTCGGGGGATACCTACGAGCAGTACTTC.

The chain joins TRBV7-8 to TRBJ1-2; 7 bases fit TRBD1. The CDR3 runs 17 residues. CDR1 is SGHVS, CDR2 FQNEAQ, per germline. The trim removed 3 bases at V and 5 bases at J, leaving 15 bases unmatched. CDR3 sequence (DNA): TGTGCCAGCAGCTTCTCAACGCTGGGACAGCCAAAATATGGCTACACCTTC. This gives the protein CASSFSTLGQPKYGYTF.

This rearrangement joins TRBV11-2 to TRBJ2-7; weak D call: TRBD1 (5 bases). Germline lookup yields CDR1 SGHAT and CDR2 FQNNGV. CDR3 length: 13 residues. V lost 5 bases to trimming and J lost 2 bases, with 10 bases between them. The CDR3 DNA is TGTGCCAGCAGCCGCCAGACAGCCTACGAGCAGTACTTC. It specifies CASSRQTAYEQYF.

This chain connects TRBV6-5 to TRBJ2-1; the D gene is possibly TRBD1 (6 bases). V was clipped by 3 bases and J by 8 bases, with 17 bases between them. Per germline, CDR1 MNHEY and CDR2 SVGAGI. The CDR3 length is 15 residues. The CDR3 loop is CASSYGGRSLDEQFF. The CDR3, as DNA: TGTGCCAGCAGTTATGGGGGCAGGTCGCTCGATGAGCAGTTCTTC.